Following are 4 T cell receptor beta chains from one sample sequenced in a study of blood T cell repertoires in COVID-19. The method was immunoSEQ multiplex PCR; TCRdb's version includes in-frame clones alone and lacks a portion of them. The repertoire includes 100,000 or so clones, 65% to 90% of them detected once, and about 7.7% sits in the top ten. The sample was peripheral blood. All receptors come from a man in his sixties with acute or convalescent COVID-19.

This clone was recorded only once. The rearrangement uses TRBV29-1 and TRBJ2-2, with 10 bases lining up with TRBD2. This CDR3 is built from 17 residues. Losses at the gene ends were 6 bases for V and 5 bases for J; bases not matched to a gene: 15. Per germline, CDR1 SQVTM and CDR2 ANQGSEA. CDR3 nucleotides: TGCAGCGTGGTCGGTCCTAGCGGGAGTTGGCAGACCGGGGAGCTGTTTTTT. Translated, it gives CSVVGPSGSWQTGELFF.

The CDR3 is CASSARGLGGENTEAFF. DNA for the CDR3: TGTGCCAGCAGCGCCCGGGGACTCGGCGGGGAGAACACTGAAGCTTTCTTT. This chain joins TRBV9 and TRBJ1-1; weak D call: TRBD1 (5 bases). V gave up 3 bases and J gave up 1 base, with 19 bases separating them. This CDR3 has 17 amino acids. Germline values: CDR1 SGDLS, CDR2 YYNGEE.

This clone has only a few counts. This chain connects TRBV5-4 to TRBJ1-6; D gene unclear. This CDR3 is built from 13 residues. The ends were cut back, 3 bases at V and 7 bases at J, with 8 bases in the middle. Germline V gives CDR1 SGHNT, CDR2 YYREEE (reference sequence). The CDR3 reads CASSSRMNSPLHF. The CDR3 DNA is TGTGCCAGCAGCTCGAGGATGAATTCACCCCTCCACTTT.

Comments on this clone: The same CDR3 arises from other DNA sequences in this sample as well. This sequence joins TRBV27 and TRBJ2-7; tentatively, D is TRBD1 (6 bases). Germline loops: CDR1 MNHEY, CDR2 SMNVEV (reference sequence). V was trimmed by 3 bases and J by 2 bases, leaving 8 bases between them. There are 13 residues in the CDR3. CDR3: CASSFRGTYEQYF. CDR3 DNA: TGTGCCAGCAGTTTCAGGGGTACCTACGAGCAGTACTTC.